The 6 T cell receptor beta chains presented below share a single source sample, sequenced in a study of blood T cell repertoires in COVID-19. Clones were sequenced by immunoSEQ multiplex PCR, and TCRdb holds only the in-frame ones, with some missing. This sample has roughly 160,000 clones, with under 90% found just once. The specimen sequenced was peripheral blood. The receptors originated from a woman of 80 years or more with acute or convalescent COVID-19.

The CDR3 DNA reads TGTGCCAGCAGTTTTAGCGGGGGCTACGAGCAGTACTTC. Translated, it gives CASSFSGGYEQYF. The chain combines TRBV6-2 or TRBV6-3 with TRBJ2-7; 9 bases match TRBD2. This CDR3 is 13 amino acids long. CDR1 MNHEY and CDR2 SVGEGT come from the germline V gene. With 4 bases clipped from V and 3 bases from J, the junction kept 1 base outside the gene matches.

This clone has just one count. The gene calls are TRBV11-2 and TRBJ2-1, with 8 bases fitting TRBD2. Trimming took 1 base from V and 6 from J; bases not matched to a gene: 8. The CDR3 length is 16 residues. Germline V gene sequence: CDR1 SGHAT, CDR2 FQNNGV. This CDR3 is CASSLVSGTSINEQFF. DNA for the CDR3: TGTGCCAGCAGCTTAGTTAGCGGGACGTCGATCAATGAGCAGTTCTTC.

CDR3 sequence reads: CASSVGNSPLHF. The CDR3 DNA reads as TGTGCCAGCAGTGTCGGGAATTCACCCCTCCACTTT. The chain joins TRBV12-3 or TRBV12-4 to TRBJ1-6; D call uncertain. This CDR3 has 12 residues. The V gene lost 5 bases and the J gene lost 7 bases, with 6 bases spanning the gap.

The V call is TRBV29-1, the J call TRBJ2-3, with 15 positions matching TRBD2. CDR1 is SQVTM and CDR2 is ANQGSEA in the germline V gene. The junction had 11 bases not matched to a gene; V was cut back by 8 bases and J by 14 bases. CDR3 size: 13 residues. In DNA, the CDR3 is TGCAGCTCGACCGGGACTAGCGGGAGGTGGAGGTATTTT. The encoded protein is CSSTGTSGRWRYF.

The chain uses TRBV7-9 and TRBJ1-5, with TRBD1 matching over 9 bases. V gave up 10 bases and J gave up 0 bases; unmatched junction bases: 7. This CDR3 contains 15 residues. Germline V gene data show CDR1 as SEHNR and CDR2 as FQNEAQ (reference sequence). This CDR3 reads CATQGQGGSNQPQHF. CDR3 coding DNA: TGTGCCACCCAGGGACAGGGTGGTAGCAATCAGCCCCAGCATTTT.

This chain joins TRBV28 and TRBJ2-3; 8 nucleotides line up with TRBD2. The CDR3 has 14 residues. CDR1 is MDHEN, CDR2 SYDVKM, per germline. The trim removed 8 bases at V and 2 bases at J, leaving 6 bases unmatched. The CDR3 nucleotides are TGTGCCAGCGAGCGGGGGCCGTACACAGATACGCAGTATTTT. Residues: CASERGPYTDTQYF. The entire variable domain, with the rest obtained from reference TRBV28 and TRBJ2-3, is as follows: DVKVTQSSRYLVKRTGEKVFLECVQDMDHENMFWYRQDPGLGLRLIYFSYDVKMKEKGDIPEGYSVSREKKERFSLILESASTNQTSMYLCASERGPYTDTQYFGPGTRLTVL.